The entry that follows covers one TCR beta chain sequence. Its antigen target is currently unknown. No much larger clone is present one base from it, and per-base qualities are unavailable. Enrolling through a virtual design, the prospective study's participants ranged in age from about 18 to 100 years and lived across 20 to 30 United States geographic areas. In the prospective study, cohorts were assigned on the basis of participant-reported clinical history obtained from a screening survey and a study questionnaire. For ImmuneRACE Cohort 3, a participant was defined as recovered based on two consecutive negative NP/OP PCR tests, clearance by a healthcare professional, or resolution of symptoms. In the prospective study, whole blood, serum and a nasopharyngeal or oropharyngeal swab were collected from each participant by mobile phlebotomists. Participants in the prospective study had the option to provide additional blood draws and questionnaires over a roughly 2-month period. Blood samples from the prospective study were shipped frozen or at room temperature prior to DNA extraction.

These data are taken from a study of blood T cell repertoires in COVID-19 (dated by TCRdb to the early 2020s). About the investigation overall: The collaborator samples originated in the United States, Italy and Spain and spanned the acute and convalescent phases of COVID-19. The repertoires were made available in a free public database intended to serve as a resource for research on the immune response to SARS-CoV-2. Where HLA class I and class II types were available, the types were taken from metadata supplied by the sample provider, not from assay-based typing. Sample metadata almost always included a de-identified subject ID, COVID-19 status, age in years and sex. The material from the prospective study consisted of cDNA or gDNA derived from T cells, B-cell-depleted T cells, or PBMCs. The samples were drawn from the first 160 participants of the ongoing ImmuneRACE study and from 950 to 1,500 subjects provided by 6 global collaborators. Deeply sampled blood TCRbeta repertoires from subjects exposed to, actively infected with, or recovered from COVID-19 were included in the dataset. Paper-wide results and their limitations: The amount of clinical and demographic metadata varied by source and participant and was provided uncurated.

From the germline V gene (reference sequence), CDR1 is GTSNPN and CDR2 is SVGIG. Measured from the cysteine to the phenylalanine, the CDR3 is 12 residues long. Here the CDR3 DNA is all that survives: 36 bases in frame from base 1. The V and J ends are trimmed by 7 bases and 2 bases, leaving 12 bases between them. TCRbeta CDR3 regions were amplified from genomic DNA using the immunoSEQ Assay, a bias-controlled multiplex PCR. Concerning the study's data processing: The number of nucleated cells in each sample was estimated from the amplification of reference gene primers within the assay. To quantify the absolute abundance of each unique TCRbeta CDR3 rearrangement, sequence reads were collapsed and filtered. For each sample, productive Simpson clonality was calculated by taking the square root of Simpson's diversity index across productive rearrangements. The source is immuneACCESS, and TCRdb retained only in-frame sequences with V and J called. Part of the clones is not carried over; for the studies checked, unresolved V genes explain less than half of this, and the remainder is unexplained. The DNA gave D and trimming, while V, J and clone size come from that table. Here the sample has approximately 440,000 clones; roughly 91% occur a single time. About 0.6% of the sample is held by the ten biggest clonotypes.

The sample consisted of PBMCs or T cells enriched from blood (not recorded which). Here the chain combines TRBV30 and TRBJ2-7; the D gene is possibly TRBD1, with 5 bases matching. This receptor was identified in a young man who had recovered from COVID-19. Here the CDR3 is given as CAFSRAPYEQYF. The DNA sequence follows: TGTGCCTTTTCCAGGGCGCCCTACGAGCAGTACTTC.